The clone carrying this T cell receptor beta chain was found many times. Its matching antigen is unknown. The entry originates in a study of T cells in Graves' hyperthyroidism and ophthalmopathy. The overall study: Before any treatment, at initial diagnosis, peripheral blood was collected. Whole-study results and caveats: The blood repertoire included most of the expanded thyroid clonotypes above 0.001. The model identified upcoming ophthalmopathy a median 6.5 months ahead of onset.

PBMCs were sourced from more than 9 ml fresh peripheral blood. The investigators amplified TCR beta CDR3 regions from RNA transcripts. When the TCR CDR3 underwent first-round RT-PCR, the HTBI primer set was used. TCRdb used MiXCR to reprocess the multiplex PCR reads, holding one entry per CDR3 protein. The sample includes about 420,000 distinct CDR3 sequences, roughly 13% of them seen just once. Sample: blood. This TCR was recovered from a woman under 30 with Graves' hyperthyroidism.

DNA of the CDR3: TGTGCCAGCAGCTTAGCAGGAGGGGGTTCCTACAATGAGCAGTTCTTC. Protein sequence: CASSLAGGGSYNEQFF. The rearrangement joins TRBV7-6 to TRBJ2-1, with D possibly being TRBD1 or TRBD2 (6 bases each). This CDR3 comprises 16 residues. The V end lost 0 bases, the J end lost 1 base, and 10 bases lay between the germline ends. The germline V gene has CDR1 SGHVS and CDR2 FNYEAQ.